This entry features one T cell receptor beta chain sequence. The data were taken from a study of blood T cell repertoires in COVID-19. Overall study: Sources were T cells, B-cell-depleted T cells, or PBMCs; the material itself was cDNA or gDNA.

Trimming cost V 7 bases and J 7 bases; bases outside gene matches: 13. Germline V gene lookup returns CDR1 MNHEY and CDR2 SVGAGI. The CDR3 extends over 14 amino acids. Only in-frame clones appear in the TCRdb table, and some are missing; sequencing was by immunoSEQ multiplex PCR. The sample lists about 89,000 clones, 78% occurring once. The TCR originated in a man aged 70-80 years with COVID-19, enrolled during active disease. The chain is built from TRBV6-5 and TRBJ2-7; 7 nucleotides match TRBD1. Input material: peripheral blood. The CDR3: CASTPGQLFGEQYF. CDR3 sequence (DNA): TGTGCCAGCACCCCGGGACAGTTATTTGGGGAGCAGTACTTC.